This T cell receptor (beta chain) originates from a study of T cell changes during pregnancy in multiple sclerosis. Sequenced by immunoSEQ multiplex PCR; TCRdb stores in-frame clones only, minus some. Among 36,000 or so clones listed, approximately 90% were seen once. A single count supports this clone. The sequence derives from a female donor with multiple sclerosis, enrolled in a pregnancy study. The starting material was CD8+ T cells from peripheral blood mononuclear cells, obtained in the third trimester of pregnancy.

This CDR3 is CASRPATGGRRYGYTF. As DNA, the CDR3 is TGTGCCAGCAGACCAGCCACAGGGGGCAGGCGCTATGGCTACACCTTC. V usage is TRBV5-6 and J usage is TRBJ1-2, with 9 bases aligning to TRBD1. This CDR3 is 16 amino acids long. Germline-derived CDR1 and CDR2 are SGHDT and YYEEEE. After removal of 5 bases from V and 4 bases from J, the junction contained 12 bases not matched to a gene.